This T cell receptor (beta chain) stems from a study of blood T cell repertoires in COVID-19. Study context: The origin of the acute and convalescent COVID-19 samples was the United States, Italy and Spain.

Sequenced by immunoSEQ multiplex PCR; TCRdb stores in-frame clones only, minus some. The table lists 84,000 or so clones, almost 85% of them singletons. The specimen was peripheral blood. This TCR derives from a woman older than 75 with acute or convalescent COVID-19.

As DNA, the CDR3 is TGTGCCAGCAGCGGAGGACTAGCGGGAGGGGTGATGGATGAGCAGTTCTTC. As protein: CASSGGLAGGVMDEQFF. V and J are TRBV11-2 and TRBJ2-1, with 15 bases fitting TRBD2. The CDR3 is made up of 17 amino acids. CDR1 and CDR2 (germline): SGHAT, FQNNGV. V lost 5 bases, J lost 8 bases, and 10 bases stayed unmatched.